This TCR beta chain was recovered during a study of CD8 T cells in Susac syndrome. Study in general: Patients with Susac syndrome had blood drawn and were at that point therapy-naive, on corticosteroids, or on intravenous immunoglobulin alone.

From blood CD8+ and CD4+ T cells, TCR beta sequences were generated. Both CD4+ and CD8+ T cells were negatively isolated, and TEMRA cells underwent FACS enrichment. RNA amounts of roughly 0.45 to 1 ug underwent reverse transcription with random hexamers. Across 54 Vbeta and 13 Jbeta, immunoSEQ multiplex PCR amplified TCR beta CDR3. In TCRdb, the immunoSEQ multiplex PCR reads were re-called with MiXCR into one record per CDR3 protein. The table lists about 140,000 distinct CDR3 sequences, almost 96% of them singletons. This clonotype came up once. This CDR3 has 14 residues. The V gene's germline CDR1 is MNHEY and CDR2 SMNVEV (reference sequence). Trimming removed 5 bases from V and 3 bases from J, with 14 bases in between.

The sequence was obtained from a human donor with Susac syndrome. The sequenced material came from CD4+ T cells from PBMCs. J is TRBJ2-7 and V is TRBV27; a possible D gene is TRBD1 (6 bases). The CDR3 nucleotides are TGTGCCAGCAGTCAGAAGGACAGAAACTACGAGCAGTACTTC. As protein: CASSQKDRNYEQYF.